The entry that follows covers one T cell receptor (beta chain) sequence. Which antigen it targets is not known. No base-level quality is on record; no much larger clone is a single base apart. Participants in the prospective study were enrolled through a virtual design, were aged roughly 18 to 100 years, and lived in 24 United States geographic areas. Cohort assignment in the prospective study relied on participant-reported clinical history from a screening survey and a study questionnaire. A participant counted as exposed if, within 2 weeks of entering the study, that participant had been in contact with someone who had a PCR-confirmed or clinician-diagnosed COVID-19 case. In the prospective study, mobile phlebotomists collected whole blood, serum and a nasopharyngeal or oropharyngeal swab from each participant. Participants in the prospective study had the option to provide additional blood draws and questionnaires over an approximately 2-month period. Blood samples from the prospective study were shipped frozen or at room temperature prior to DNA extraction.

This sample was taken from a study of blood T cell repertoires in COVID-19 (dated by TCRdb to 2020 to 2022). A note on the overall study: The collaborator samples originated in the United States, Italy and Spain and spanned the acute and convalescent phases of COVID-19. Deeply sampled blood TCRbeta repertoires from subjects exposed to, actively infected with, or recovered from COVID-19 were included in the dataset. A de-identified subject ID, COVID-19 status, age in years and sex were almost always included in the sample metadata. The repertoires were made available in a free public database intended to serve as a resource for research on the immune response to SARS-CoV-2. Where HLA class I and class II types were available, the types were taken from metadata supplied by the sample provider, not from assay-based typing. The prospective study material was composed of cDNA or gDNA derived from T cells, B-cell-depleted T cells, or PBMCs. The samples were drawn from the first 160 participants of the ongoing ImmuneRACE study and from about 1,200 subjects provided by 6 global collaborators. Broad study findings and their caveats: The quantity of clinical and demographic metadata differed by source and by participant and was supplied without curation.

TCRbeta CDR3 regions were amplified from genomic DNA using the immunoSEQ Assay, a bias-controlled multiplex PCR. On the authors' methods: Nucleated cell counts per sample were estimated from amplification of reference gene primers within the assay. Sequence reads were collapsed and filtered to measure the absolute abundance of every unique TCRbeta CDR3 rearrangement. For each sample, productive Simpson clonality was calculated by taking the square root of Simpson's diversity index across productive rearrangements. TCRdb holds this immuneACCESS table with in-frame rearrangements only. Some clones are missing; in checked studies, unresolved V genes explain under half, and the rest has no known cause. That table supplies the V and J calls and clone size; D and trimming were determined from the DNA. The sample data list 120,000 to 150,000 clones, and 84% of these were observed just once. The top ten constitute around 5.4% of the sample.

The clonotype originates from a woman aged 45-60 years who had been exposed to COVID-19. Sequencing input: PBMCs or T cells enriched from blood (not recorded which).

The CDR3: CASSSYSWGEYEKLFF. The bases read TGTGCCAGCAGCTCCTACTCTTGGGGAGAGTATGAAAAACTGTTTTTT. The sequence is built from TRBV7-9 and TRBJ1-4, with no confident D gene call. The junction carries 18 bases between V and J, which are trimmed by 4 bases and 6 bases respectively. For CDR1 and CDR2, the germline V gene (reference sequence) lists SEHNR and FQNEAQ. The cysteine opens and the phenylalanine closes a CDR3 of 16 amino acids. The kept DNA is CDR3 alone, 48 bases in frame from the first base.